Presented here are 2 T cell receptor beta chains from one specimen sequenced in a study of shared clonotypes between healthy human individuals. Libraries were prepared by immunoSEQ multiplex PCR; TCRdb keeps only in-frame clonotypes and omits some of them. This table holds around 2.1 million clones, 90% to 97% found once. The sample taken for sequencing was naive CD4+ T cells sorted from blood. This sample's subset: CD45RA+ positively selected. These receptor sequences come from a young man in good health.

In regard to this clone: Other nucleotide sequences in the sample specify the same CDR3. The rearrangement joins TRBV5-1 to TRBJ1-1, with D uncertain. With 0 bases removed from V and 1 base from J, the gap between germline ends came to 4 bases. CDR3 length: 13 residues. Germline loops: CDR1 SGHRS, CDR2 YFSETQ. The CDR3 reads CASSLDTNTEAFF. The CDR3 nucleotides are TGCGCCAGCAGCTTGGACACGAACACTGAAGCTTTCTTT.

Note on this clone: The identical CDR3 is also encoded by other nucleotide sequences in the sample. The V and J genes are TRBV30 and TRBJ1-4, with a tentative D call TRBD1 (6 bases). Trimming removed 2 bases at V and 7 bases at J, with 14 bases between. Germline CDR1 and CDR2: GTSNPN and SVGIG (reference sequence). The CDR3 spans 14 residues. The CDR3 here is CAWSSRGGGEKLFF. The CDR3 DNA sequence: TGTGCCTGGAGTTCCAGGGGCGGAGGTGAAAAACTGTTTTTT.